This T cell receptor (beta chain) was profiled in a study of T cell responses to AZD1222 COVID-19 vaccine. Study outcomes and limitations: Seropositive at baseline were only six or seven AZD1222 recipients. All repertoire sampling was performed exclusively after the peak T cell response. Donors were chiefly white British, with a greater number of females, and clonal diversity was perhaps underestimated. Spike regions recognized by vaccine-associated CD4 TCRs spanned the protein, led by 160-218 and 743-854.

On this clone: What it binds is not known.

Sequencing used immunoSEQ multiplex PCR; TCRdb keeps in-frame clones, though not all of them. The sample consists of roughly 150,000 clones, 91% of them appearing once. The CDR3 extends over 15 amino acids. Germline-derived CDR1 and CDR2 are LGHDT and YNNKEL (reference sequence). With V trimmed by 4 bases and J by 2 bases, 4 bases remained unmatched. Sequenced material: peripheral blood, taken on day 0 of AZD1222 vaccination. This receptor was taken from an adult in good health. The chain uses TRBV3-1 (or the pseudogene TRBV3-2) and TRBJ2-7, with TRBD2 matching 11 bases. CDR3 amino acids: CASSRRLAGPYEQYF. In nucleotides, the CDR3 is TGTGCCAGCAGCCGAAGACTAGCGGGACCCTACGAGCAGTACTTC.